This T cell receptor beta chain derives from a study of control samples from healthy donors and cancer patients. The repertoire was sequenced with immunoSEQ multiplex PCR; TCRdb's copy has only in-frame clones and lacks some. The sample shows about 120,000 clones, 85% to 90% of them seen only once. The germline CDR1 and CDR2 sequences are SGHTS and YDEGEE. Trimming left V 4 bases short and J 4 bases short, with 9 bases between. The CDR3 length is 13 residues. The genes are TRBV5-8 and TRBJ1-5; the D gene is possibly TRBD1 (6 bases). The sample comprised PBMCs. This receptor was taken from a woman aged 45-65 years with colorectal cancer. The CDR3 region has the DNA TGTGCCAGCAGCATCCAGGGGAATCAGCCCCAGCATTTT. Protein sequence: CASSIQGNQPQHF.